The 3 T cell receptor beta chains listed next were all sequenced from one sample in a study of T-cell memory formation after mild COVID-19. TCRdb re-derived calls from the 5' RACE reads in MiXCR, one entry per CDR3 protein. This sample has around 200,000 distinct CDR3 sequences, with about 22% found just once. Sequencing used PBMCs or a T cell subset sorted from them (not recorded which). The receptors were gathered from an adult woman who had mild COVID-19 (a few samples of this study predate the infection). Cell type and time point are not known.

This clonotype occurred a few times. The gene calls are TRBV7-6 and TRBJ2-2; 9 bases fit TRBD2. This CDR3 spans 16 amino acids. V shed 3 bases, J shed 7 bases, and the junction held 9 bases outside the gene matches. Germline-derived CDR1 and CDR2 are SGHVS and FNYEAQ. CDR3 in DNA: TGTGCCAGCAGCTTGACCGGGACTAGCTTGGGCGGGGAGCTGTTTTTT. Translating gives CASSLTGTSLGGELFF.

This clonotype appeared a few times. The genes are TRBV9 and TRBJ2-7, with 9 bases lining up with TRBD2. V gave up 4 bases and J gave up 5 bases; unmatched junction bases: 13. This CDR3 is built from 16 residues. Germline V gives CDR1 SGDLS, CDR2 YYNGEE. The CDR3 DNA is TGTGCCAGCAGCCCCCCTTCCGGGACTAGCTTCCACGAGCAGTACTTC. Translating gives CASSPPSGTSFHEQYF.

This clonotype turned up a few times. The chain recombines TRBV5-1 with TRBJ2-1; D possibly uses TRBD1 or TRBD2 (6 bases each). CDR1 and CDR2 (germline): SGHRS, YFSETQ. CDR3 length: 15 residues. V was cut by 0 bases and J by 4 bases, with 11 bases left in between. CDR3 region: CASSLEQGLYNEQFF. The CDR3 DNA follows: TGCGCCAGCAGCTTGGAACAGGGACTGTACAATGAGCAGTTCTTC.